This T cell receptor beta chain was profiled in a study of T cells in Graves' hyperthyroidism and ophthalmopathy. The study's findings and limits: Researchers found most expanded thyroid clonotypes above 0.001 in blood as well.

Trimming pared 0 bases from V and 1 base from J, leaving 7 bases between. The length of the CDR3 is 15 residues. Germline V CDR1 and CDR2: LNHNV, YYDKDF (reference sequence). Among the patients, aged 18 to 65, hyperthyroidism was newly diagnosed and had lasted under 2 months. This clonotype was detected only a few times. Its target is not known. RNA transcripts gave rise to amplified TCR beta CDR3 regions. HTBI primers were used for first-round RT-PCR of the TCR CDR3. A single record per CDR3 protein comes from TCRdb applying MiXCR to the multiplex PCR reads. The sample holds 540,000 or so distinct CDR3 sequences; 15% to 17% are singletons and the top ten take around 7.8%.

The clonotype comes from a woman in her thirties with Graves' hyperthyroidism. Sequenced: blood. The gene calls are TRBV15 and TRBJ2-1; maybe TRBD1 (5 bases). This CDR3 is CATSREQGSYNEQFF. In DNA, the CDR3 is TGTGCCACCAGCAGAGAGCAGGGATCCTACAATGAGCAGTTCTTC.